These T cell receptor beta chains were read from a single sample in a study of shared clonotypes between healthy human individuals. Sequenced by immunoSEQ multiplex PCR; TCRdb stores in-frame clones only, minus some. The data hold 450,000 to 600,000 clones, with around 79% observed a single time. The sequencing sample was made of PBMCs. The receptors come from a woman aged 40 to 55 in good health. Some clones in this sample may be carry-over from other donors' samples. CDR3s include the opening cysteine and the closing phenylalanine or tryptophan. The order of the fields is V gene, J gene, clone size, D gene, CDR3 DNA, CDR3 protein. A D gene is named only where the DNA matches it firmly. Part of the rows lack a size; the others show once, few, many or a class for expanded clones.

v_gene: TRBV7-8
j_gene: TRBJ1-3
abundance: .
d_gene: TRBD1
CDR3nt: TGTGCCAGCCGACCTAGATTGGGACAGGGCTCCGGAAACACCATATATTTT
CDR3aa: CASRPRLGQGSGNTIYF

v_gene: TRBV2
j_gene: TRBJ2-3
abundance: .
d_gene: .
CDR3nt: TGTGCCAGCACTAACGCGGGGAGCACAGATACGCAGTATTTT
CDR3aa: CASTNAGSTDTQYF

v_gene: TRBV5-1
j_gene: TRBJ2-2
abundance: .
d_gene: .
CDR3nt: TGCGCCAGCAGCGAAGGGACACCCCACCGGGAGCTGTTTTTT
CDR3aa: CASSEGTPHRELFF

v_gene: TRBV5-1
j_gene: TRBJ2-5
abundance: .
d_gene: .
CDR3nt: TGCGCCAGCTGCACCGGGACGGCAGGCTCGGAGACCCAGTACTTC
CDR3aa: CASCTGTAGSETQYF

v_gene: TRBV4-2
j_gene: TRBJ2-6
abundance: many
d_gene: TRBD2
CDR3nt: TGTGCCAGCAGCCAAGACGGGGGGGAGTCTGGGGCCAACGTCCTGACTTTC
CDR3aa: CASSQDGGESGANVLTF

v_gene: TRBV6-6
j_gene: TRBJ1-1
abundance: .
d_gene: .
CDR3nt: TGTGCCAGCACCTCGAGGGGGACGGCGACTGAAGCTTTCTTT
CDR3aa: CASTSRGTATEAFF

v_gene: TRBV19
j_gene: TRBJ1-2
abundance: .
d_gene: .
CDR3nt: TGTGCCAGTAGTATCGGGCAGGGCCCCCCGAGAGGCTATGGCTACACCTTC
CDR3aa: CASSIGQGPPRGYGYTF

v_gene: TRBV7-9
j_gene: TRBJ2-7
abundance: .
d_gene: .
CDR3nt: TGTGCCAGCAATTCCCAAACCCCCTACGAGCAGTACTTC
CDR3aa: CASNSQTPYEQYF

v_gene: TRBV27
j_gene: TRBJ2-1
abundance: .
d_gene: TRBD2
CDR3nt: TGTGCCAGCAGTTTCTCAGCGGGAGGCTACAATGAGCAGTTCTTC
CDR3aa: CASSFSAGGYNEQFF

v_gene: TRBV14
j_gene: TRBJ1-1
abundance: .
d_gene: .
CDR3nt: TGTGCCAGCAGCCAAGGGAGGCTGGCTGAAGCTTTCTTT
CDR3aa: CASSQGRLAEAFF

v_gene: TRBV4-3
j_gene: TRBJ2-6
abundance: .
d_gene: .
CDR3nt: TGCGCCAGCAGCACCAGGGGAAGGGGCTCTGGGGCCAACGTCCTGACTTTC
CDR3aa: CASSTRGRGSGANVLTF

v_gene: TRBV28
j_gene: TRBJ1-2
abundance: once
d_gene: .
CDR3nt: TGTGCCAGCAGCCTTCCCGGGACGGCGTATGGCTACACCTTC
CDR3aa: CASSLPGTAYGYTF

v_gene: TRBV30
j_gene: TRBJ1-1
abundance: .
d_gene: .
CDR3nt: TGTGCCTGGAGTGTACGGGGTGCGGCTTTCTTT
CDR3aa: CAWSVRGAAFF

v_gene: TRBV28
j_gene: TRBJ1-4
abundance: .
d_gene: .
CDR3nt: TGTGCCAGCAGTTTGGGAGGGGTTGAAAAACTGTTTTTT
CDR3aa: CASSLGGVEKLFF

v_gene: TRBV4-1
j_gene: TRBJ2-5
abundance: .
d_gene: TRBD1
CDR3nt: TGCGCCAGCAGCCTCTCGGACAGGGGAGGTCAAGAGACCCAGTACTTC
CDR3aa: CASSLSDRGGQETQYF

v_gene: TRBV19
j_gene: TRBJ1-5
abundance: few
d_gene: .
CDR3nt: TGTGCCAGTAGTTCCCTAAATCAGCCCCAGCATTTT
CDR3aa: CASSSLNQPQHF

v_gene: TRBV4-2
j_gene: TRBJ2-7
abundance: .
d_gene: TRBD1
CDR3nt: TGTGCCAGCAGTCCCCGGGACAGAGCCTACGAGCAGTACTTC
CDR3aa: CASSPRDRAYEQYF

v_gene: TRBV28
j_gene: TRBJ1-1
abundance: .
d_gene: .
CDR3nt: TGTGCCAGCTCAAAGGAGGGGTACACTGAAGCTTTCTTT
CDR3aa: CASSKEGYTEAFF

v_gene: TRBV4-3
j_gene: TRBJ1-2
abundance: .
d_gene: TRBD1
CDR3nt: TGCGCCAGCAGCCAAGAAATACAGGGGGTAATCGGCTACACCTTC
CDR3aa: CASSQEIQGVIGYTF

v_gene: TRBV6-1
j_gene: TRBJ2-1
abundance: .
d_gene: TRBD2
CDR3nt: TGTGCCAGCACCTTAGCGGGATCATACAATGAGCAGTTCTTC
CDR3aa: CASTLAGSYNEQFF

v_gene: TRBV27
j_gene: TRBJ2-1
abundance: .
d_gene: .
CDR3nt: TGTGCCAGCAGTTTAAAGGGGTTCGAGCAGTTCTTC
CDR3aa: CASSLKGFEQFF

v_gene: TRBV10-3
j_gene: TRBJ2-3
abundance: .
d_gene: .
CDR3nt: TGTGCCATCAGTGCCTATGGGGGAGGAGGCACAGATACGCAGTATTTT
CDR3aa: CAISAYGGGGTDTQYF

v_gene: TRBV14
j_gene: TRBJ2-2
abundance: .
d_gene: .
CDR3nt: TGTGCCAGCAGCCGACGGGATCCTGGGAGCAGTCCCGTCACCGGGGAGCTGTTTTTT
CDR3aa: CASSRRDPGSSPVTGELFF

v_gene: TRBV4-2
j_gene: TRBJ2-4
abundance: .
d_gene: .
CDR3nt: TGTGCCAGCAGCCAAGGGGAGGTGGACATTCAGTACTTC
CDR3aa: CASSQGEVDIQYF

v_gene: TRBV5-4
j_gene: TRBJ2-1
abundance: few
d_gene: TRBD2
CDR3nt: TGTGCCAGCAGCTTGGATGCGGGAGGACTCTACAATGAGCAGTTCTTC
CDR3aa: CASSLDAGGLYNEQFF

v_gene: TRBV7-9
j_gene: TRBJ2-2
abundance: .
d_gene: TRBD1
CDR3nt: TGTGCCAGCAGCTCTCTGGGACAGGGCGGGGAGCTGTTTTTT
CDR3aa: CASSSLGQGGELFF

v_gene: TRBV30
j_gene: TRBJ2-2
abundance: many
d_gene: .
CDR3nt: TGTGCCTGGAGTGTACGGGAGAAGGACACCGGGGAGCTGTTTTTT
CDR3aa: CAWSVREKDTGELFF

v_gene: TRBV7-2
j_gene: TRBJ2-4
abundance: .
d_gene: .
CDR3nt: TGTGCCAGCAGCTCTGACACCGGGAACATTCAGTACTTC
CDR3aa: CASSSDTGNIQYF

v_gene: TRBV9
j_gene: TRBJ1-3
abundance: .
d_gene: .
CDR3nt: TGTGCCAGCAGCGTAGATCCCCAGGGGTCGGGTGGAAACACCATATATTTT
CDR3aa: CASSVDPQGSGGNTIYF

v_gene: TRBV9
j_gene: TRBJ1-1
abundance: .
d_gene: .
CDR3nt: TGTGCCAGCAGCGCCATCGCAGGGAACACTGAAGCTTTCTTT
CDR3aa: CASSAIAGNTEAFF

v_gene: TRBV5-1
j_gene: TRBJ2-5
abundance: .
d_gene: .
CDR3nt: TGCGCCAGCAGCTTGGGGGACCAAGAGACCCAGTACTTC
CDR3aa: CASSLGDQETQYF

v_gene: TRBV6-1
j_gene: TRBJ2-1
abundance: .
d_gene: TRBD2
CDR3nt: TGTGCCAGCCAGACTAGCGGGAGTCTCGATGAGCAGTTCTTC
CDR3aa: CASQTSGSLDEQFF

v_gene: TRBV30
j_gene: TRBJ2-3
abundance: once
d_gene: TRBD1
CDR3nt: TGTGCCTGGAGTATAAGGGGGCTAGGAGATACGCAGTATTTT
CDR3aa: CAWSIRGLGDTQYF

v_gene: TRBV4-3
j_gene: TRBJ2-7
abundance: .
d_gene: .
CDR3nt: TGCGCCAGCAGCCAAGATAGGGACGGAGCCTACGAGCAGTACTTC
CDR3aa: CASSQDRDGAYEQYF

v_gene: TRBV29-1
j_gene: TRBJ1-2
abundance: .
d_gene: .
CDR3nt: TGCAGCGTTGAAGATTCGGCAGGGCCCTATGGCTACACCTTC
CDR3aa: CSVEDSAGPYGYTF

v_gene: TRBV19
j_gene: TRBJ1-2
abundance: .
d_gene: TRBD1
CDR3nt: TGTGCCAGTAGAGCGATGACGGGACAGGGGTACTATGGCTACACCTTC
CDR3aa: CASRAMTGQGYYGYTF

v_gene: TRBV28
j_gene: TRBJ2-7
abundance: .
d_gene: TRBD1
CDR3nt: TGTGCCAGCGGACAGGGACACGAGCAGTACTTC
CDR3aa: CASGQGHEQYF

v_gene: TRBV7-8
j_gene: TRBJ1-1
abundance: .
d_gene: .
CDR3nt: TGTGCCAGCAGCTTGAAAAGGACAGAGAACACTGAAGCTTTCTTT
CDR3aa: CASSLKRTENTEAFF

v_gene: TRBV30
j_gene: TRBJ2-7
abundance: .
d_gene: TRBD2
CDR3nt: TGTGCCTGGGACAACACGGGGGGACTCCGCGGAGTCGGGCAGTACTTC
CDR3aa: CAWDNTGGLRGVGQYF

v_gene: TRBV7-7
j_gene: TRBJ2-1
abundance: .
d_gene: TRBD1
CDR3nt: TGTGCCAGCAGCTTAGGGACAGGGAAGAATGAGCAGTTCTTC
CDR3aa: CASSLGTGKNEQFF

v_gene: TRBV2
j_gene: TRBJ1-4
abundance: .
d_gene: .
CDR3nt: TGTGCCAGCAGTGATGGGGGGTACCATGAAAAACTGTTTTTT
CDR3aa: CASSDGGYHEKLFF

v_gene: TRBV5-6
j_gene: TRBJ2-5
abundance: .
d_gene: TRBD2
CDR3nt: TGTGCCAGCAGCGCCTCAGGCGGGAGTGGGGAGACCCAGTACTTC
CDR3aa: CASSASGGSGETQYF

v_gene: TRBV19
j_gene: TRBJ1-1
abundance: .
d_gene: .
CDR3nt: TGTGCCAGTATGGACCGCGGGATGGGGGGCACTGAAGCTTTCTTT
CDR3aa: CASMDRGMGGTEAFF

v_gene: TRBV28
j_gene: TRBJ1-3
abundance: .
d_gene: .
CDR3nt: TGTGCCAGCAGTTTGAACAGATCCCCTGGAAACACCATATATTTT
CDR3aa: CASSLNRSPGNTIYF

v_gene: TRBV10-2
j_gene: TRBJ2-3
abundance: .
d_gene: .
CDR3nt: TGCGCCAGCACCCCGCAGGGTAGCACAGATACGCAGTATTTT
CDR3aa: CASTPQGSTDTQYF

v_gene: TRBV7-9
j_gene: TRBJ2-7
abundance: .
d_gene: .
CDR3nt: TGTGCCAGCAGCTCATCCAGAGGGACCACCTACGAGCAGTACTTC
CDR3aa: CASSSSRGTTYEQYF

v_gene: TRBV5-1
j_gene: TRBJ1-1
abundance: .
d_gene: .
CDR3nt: TGCGCCAGCAGCTTGGACGCGCTAAACACTGAAGCTTTCTTT
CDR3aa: CASSLDALNTEAFF